What follows are 17 T cell receptor beta chains derived from one specimen sequenced in a study of beta chain features in type 1 diabetes. All of the isolated RNA was reverse transcribed, so expressed TCRB transcripts were sequenced. The assay was immunoSEQ multiplex PCR, and TCRdb's table has in-frame clones only and misses some. The data hold approximately 130,000 clones, with roughly 17% observed a single time. These receptors have no known antigen. Findings and caveats of the study: When Type 1 diabetes patients were examined, their TCRB CDR3s proved moderately but significantly shorter in all four CD4+ subsets.

Sequencing was done on a sample of central memory CD4+ T cells from blood. The receptors were sampled from a man younger than 35 with type 1 diabetes.

Only a few counts were recorded for this clone. Here the CDR3 reads CASGGEGLPSFF. Written as DNA, the CDR3 is TGTGCCAGCGGAGGAGAGGGTCTCCCGTCTTTCTTT. This sequence joins TRBV9 and TRBJ1-1, with D uncertain. CDR3 length equals 12 residues. Germline CDR1 and CDR2: SGDLS and YYNGEE. Trimming removed 7 bases from V and 12 bases from J, with 19 bases in between.

This clone was found a few times. The genes are TRBV7-6 and TRBJ2-1; the D gene is possibly TRBD1 (6 bases). This CDR3 region has 14 residues. Germline V lookup: CDR1 SGHVS, CDR2 FNYEAQ. The V and J ends lost 2 bases and 6 bases respectively, with 11 bases between them. CDR3 sequence (DNA): TGTGCCAGCAGCTTACAGGGGATGCTCAATGAGCAGTTCTTC. Residues: CASSLQGMLNEQFF.

The rearrangement links TRBV30 to TRBJ1-5; a possible D gene is TRBD1 (5 bases). The CDR3 has 13 residues. Trimming left V 1 base short and J 9 bases short, with 13 bases between. In germline, CDR1 is GTSNPN, CDR2 SVGIG (reference sequence). The DNA for the CDR3 is TGTGCCTGGAGTGAGGGAGGGGAATTGCCCCAGCATTTT. Protein: CAWSEGGELPQHF.

This clone was detected only a few times. The chain employs TRBV27 and TRBJ1-2; the match to TRBD1 covers 9 bases. The CDR3 extends over 14 amino acids. V was clipped by 5 bases and J by 7 bases; unmatched bases: 8. CDR1 MNHEY and CDR2 SMNVEV come from the germline V gene (reference sequence). The CDR3: CASSARTGEGGYTF. For the CDR3, the DNA is TGTGCCAGCAGTGCCCGGACAGGGGAAGGTGGCTACACCTTC.

The rearrangement joins TRBV11-2 to TRBJ2-3; TRBD2 aligns across 8 bases. Looked up from germline, CDR1 is SGHAT and CDR2 is FQNNGV. This CDR3 has 16 residues. The junction had 10 bases not matched to a gene; V was cut back by 7 bases and J by 1 base. The CDR3 DNA sequence: TGTGCCAGCACTAGACCGGCGGGAGGACGCACAGATACGCAGTATTTT. This codes for CASTRPAGGRTDTQYF. The entire variable domain, with the rest obtained from reference TRBV11-2 and TRBJ2-3, is as follows: EAGVAQSPRYKIIEKRQSVAFWCNPISGHATLYWYQQILGQGPKLLIQFQNNGVVDDSQLPKDRFSAERLKGVDSTLKIQPAKLEDSAVYLCASTRPAGGRTDTQYFGPGTRLTVL.

This clone was recorded a few times. The rearrangement links TRBV19 to TRBJ1-1; D ambiguous. Germline lookup yields CDR1 LNHDA and CDR2 SQIVND (reference sequence). V gave up 1 base and J gave up 1 base, with 7 bases separating them. The CDR3 runs to 14 residues. DNA for the CDR3: TGTGCCAGTAGTATAGTGGTGCAGAACACTGAAGCTTTCTTT. Protein product: CASSIVVQNTEAFF.

This chain links TRBV6-5 with TRBJ2-3, with 10 bases lining up with TRBD2. Losses at the gene ends were 4 bases for V and 3 bases for J; bases not matched to a gene: 4. Looked up from germline, CDR1 is MNHEY and CDR2 is SVGAGI. The CDR3 consists of 15 residues. The CDR3, as DNA: TGTGCCAGCAGTTTGGGACTAGCGAGAACAGATACGCAGTATTTT. This encodes CASSLGLARTDTQYF.

This clone turned up a few times. V gene TRBV27 combines with J gene TRBJ2-7; D possibly corresponds to TRBD1 (5 bases). Germline CDR1 is MNHEY and CDR2 is SMNVEV (reference sequence). The CDR3 is 13 residues long. The V gene lost 2 bases and the J gene lost 5 bases, with 10 bases spanning the gap. The CDR3 sequence is CASSLKGNHEQYF. The CDR3 DNA sequence: TGTGCCAGCAGTTTAAAGGGGAATCACGAGCAGTACTTC.

The rearrangement uses TRBV6-5 and TRBJ2-7, with 7 bases matching TRBD1. V was pared by 6 bases and J by 1 base, with 6 bases of the junction left unmatched. This CDR3 comprises 14 residues. From germline, CDR1 is MNHEY and CDR2 SVGAGI. The CDR3 DNA reads TGTGCCAGCAGGACTTCGGGACAGTCCTACGAGCAGTACTTC. Protein sequence: CASRTSGQSYEQYF.

This clone was seen only a few times. The V call is TRBV7-2, the J call TRBJ2-5, with TRBD1 matching over 7 bases. There are 13 residues in the CDR3. Germline V gene sequence: CDR1 SGHTA, CDR2 FQGNSA. The V segment lost 3 bases and the J segment 5 bases; nucleotides outside the gene matches: 3. The CDR3 here is CASSLGQMETQYF. CDR3 nucleotides: TGTGCCAGCAGCTTGGGACAGATGGAGACCCAGTACTTC.

CDR3 in DNA: TGTGCCAGCAGTCGCTACCGGGACAGGGGCTCCTACGAGCAGTACTTC. Translated, it gives CASSRYRDRGSYEQYF. The J gene is TRBJ2-7, the V gene TRBV27; 10 bases line up with TRBD1. Trimming cost V 5 bases and J 0 bases; bases outside gene matches: 7. Germline V gene data show CDR1 as MNHEY and CDR2 as SMNVEV (reference sequence). The length of the CDR3 is 16 residues.

This clone was counted between two and nine times. The chain uses TRBV6-6 and TRBJ2-5; a possible D gene is TRBD2 (6 bases). Germline assignment: CDR1 MNHNY and CDR2 SVGAGI (reference sequence). The CDR3 extends over 12 amino acids. V lost 8 bases to trimming and J lost 7 bases, with 14 bases between them. CDR3 protein: CASGDSVGTQYF. Here the CDR3 DNA reads TGTGCCAGCGGGGACTCGGTTGGGACCCAGTACTTC.

The gene calls are TRBV21-1 and TRBJ2-1; whether TRBD2, the table's D call, matches the DNA was not checked. TRBV21-1 is shown as a pseudogene. The CDR3 has 15 amino acids. The CDR3 DNA is TGTGCCAGCGTCGGACTAGCGGGAGTCAAAAATGAGCAGTTCTTC. Translated, it gives CASVGLAGVKNEQFF.

This clone was detected only a few times. The chain joins TRBV18 to TRBJ2-7; D is perhaps TRBD1 or TRBD2 (5 bases each). CDR3 size: 15 residues. The V gene's germline CDR1 is KGHSH and CDR2 LQKENI. Trimming shortened V by 0 bases and J by 9 bases, and 18 bases separated the two germline ends. The CDR3 DNA follows: TGTGCCAGCTCACCACCGTGGGCTGGGGGAATGGGGCAGTACTTC. It yields the protein CASSPPWAGGMGQYF.

In its sample, this clone was seen a few times. CDR3: CASSLSFEDTQYF. The CDR3 region has the DNA TGTGCCAGCAGTTTATCGTTTGAAGATACGCAGTATTTT. The J gene is TRBJ2-3, the V gene TRBV28; D call uncertain. The CDR3 consists of 13 residues. V gave up 1 base and J gave up 5 bases, with 7 bases separating them. Germline loops: CDR1 MDHEN, CDR2 SYDVKM. Supplemented by reference TRBV28 and TRBJ2-3, the full variable domain reads DVKVTQSSRYLVKRTGEKVFLECVQDMDHENMFWYRQDPGLGLRLIYFSYDVKMKEKGDIPEGYSVSREKKERFSLILESASTNQTSMYLCASSLSFEDTQYFGPGTRLTVL.

In its sample, this clone was seen once. V and J are TRBV10-3 and TRBJ2-7, with D unresolved. The CDR3 sequence is 11 residues long. The germline gives CDR1 ENHRY, CDR2 SYGVKD. V lost 5 bases to trimming and J lost 4 bases, with 6 bases between them. This CDR3 is CAISSGYEQYF. DNA for the CDR3: TGTGCCATCAGTTCTGGTTACGAGCAGTACTTC.

This sequence joins TRBV5-1 and TRBJ2-1; D is ambiguous. The ends were cut back, 6 bases at V and 0 bases at J, with 16 bases in the middle. The CDR3 consists of 16 residues. Germline V CDR1 and CDR2: SGHRS, YFSETQ. The CDR3 nucleotides are TGCGCCAGCAACGGTATAGGGTTCCTCTCCTACAATGAGCAGTTCTTC. This gives the protein CASNGIGFLSYNEQFF.